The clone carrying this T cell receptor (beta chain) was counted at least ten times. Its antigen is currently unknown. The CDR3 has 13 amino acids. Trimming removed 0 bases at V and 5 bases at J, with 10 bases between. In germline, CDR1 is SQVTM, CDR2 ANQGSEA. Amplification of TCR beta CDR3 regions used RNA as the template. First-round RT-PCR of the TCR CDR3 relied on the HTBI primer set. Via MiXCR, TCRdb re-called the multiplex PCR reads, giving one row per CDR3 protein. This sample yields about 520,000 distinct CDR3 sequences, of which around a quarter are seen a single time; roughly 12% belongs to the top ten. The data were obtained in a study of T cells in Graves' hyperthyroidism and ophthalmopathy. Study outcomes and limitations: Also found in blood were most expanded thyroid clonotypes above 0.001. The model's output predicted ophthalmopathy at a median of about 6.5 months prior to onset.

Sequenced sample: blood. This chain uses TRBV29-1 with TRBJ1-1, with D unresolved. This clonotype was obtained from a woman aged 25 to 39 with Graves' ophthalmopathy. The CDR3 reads CSVEDLGWTEAFF. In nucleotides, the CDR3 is TGCAGCGTTGAAGATCTGGGGTGGACTGAAGCTTTCTTT. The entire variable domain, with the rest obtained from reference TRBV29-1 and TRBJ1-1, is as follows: SAVISQKPSRDICQRGTSLTIQCQVDSQVTMMFWYRQQPGQSLTLIATANQGSEATYESGFVIDKFPISRPNLTFSTLTVSNMSPEDSSIYLCSVEDLGWTEAFFGQGTRLTVV.